This T cell receptor (beta chain) was identified in a study of blood T cell repertoires in COVID-19. Study-level background: In each case, the material was cDNA or gDNA derived from T cells, B-cell-depleted T cells, or PBMCs.

Only in-frame clones appear in the TCRdb table, and some are missing; sequencing was by immunoSEQ multiplex PCR. The data contain 100,000 to 150,000 clones, around three quarters of them singletons. This clone has just a few counts. The CDR3 covers 17 residues. Germline V lookup: CDR1 SGHAT, CDR2 FQNNGV. The trim removed 6 bases at V and 5 bases at J, leaving 15 bases unmatched. What was sequenced was peripheral blood. The TCR comes from a man aged 40-49 years with active or convalescent COVID-19. This chain links TRBV11-2 with TRBJ2-1, with 8 bases lining up with TRBD1. In DNA form, the CDR3 reads TGTGCCAGCAGACGATCTTTAGGACAGGGTTTCAACAATGAGCAGTTCTTC. This translates into CASRRSLGQGFNNEQFF.